The TCR beta chain described here comes from a study of T cells after yellow fever vaccination. The CDR3 sequence is 16 residues long. With V trimmed by 7 bases and J by 1 base, 12 bases remained unmatched. This clonotype has more than one count but fewer than ten. Study-wide findings and caveats: The secondary response was weaker, and its peak arrived faster, on day 5 versus 15.

Generation of TCR cDNA used 5'RACE template switching (which added a universal primer site and UMIs). TCRdb recomputed calls from the 5' RACE reads with MiXCR, one row per CDR3 protein. This sample has 50,000 to 75,000 distinct CDR3 sequences, with approximately 6% found just once. Sequencing used PBMCs, either bulk or a sorted T-cell subset (CD4+, CD8+, memory, or dextramer-sorted; not recorded which), obtained on the day of the yellow fever booster vaccination. This clonotype was obtained from a young man who received the YFV17D yellow fever vaccine. V gene TRBV12-3 or TRBV12-4 combines with J gene TRBJ1-1, with TRBD1 matching over 7 bases. The CDR3 DNA follows: TGTGCCAGCACCCCGAACCCGACAGGGCCGAACACTGAAGCTTTCTTT. Translating it yields CASTPNPTGPNTEAFF.